This T cell receptor beta chain was captured by sequencing in a study of T-cell reconstitution after alpha-beta-depleted transplantation in children. Findings of the study overall: Fresh T-cell production supplied most of the T-cell counts and diversity seen one year after transplant.

Unique molecular identifiers were incorporated during preparation of the TCRbeta library. TCRdb called the PCR reads again in MiXCR, with one record for every CDR3 protein. The sample includes about a million distinct CDR3 sequences, around 30% of them seen just once. To note about this clonotype: Its antigen is not known.

V was clipped by 0 bases and J by 2 bases, with 15 bases between them. The CDR3 runs to 17 residues. Germline lookup yields CDR1 SGHRS and CDR2 YFSETQ. Sequencing was performed on PBMCs, mostly from graft donor cells, taken 360 days after TCRalphabeta/CD19-depleted stem cell transplant. This rearrangement joins TRBV5-1 to TRBJ2-1; D is uncertain. The source of this sequence is a boy in the first two years of life who had a stem cell transplant for SCID, so the T cells may come from the graft donor. The CDR3 spells CASSLGGVNPPYNEQFF. The CDR3 coding sequence is TGCGCCAGCAGCTTGGGTGGAGTCAACCCTCCCTACAATGAGCAGTTCTTC.